This T cell receptor (beta chain) is drawn from a study of blood T cell repertoires in COVID-19 (dated by TCRdb to 2019 to 2021). For the wider study: Collaborator samples came from the United States, Italy and Spain and covered acute and convalescent phases of COVID-19. The prospective study material was composed of cDNA or gDNA derived from T cells, B-cell-depleted T cells, or PBMCs. The dataset comprised deeply sampled blood TCRbeta repertoires from subjects exposed to, actively infected with, or recovered from COVID-19. The repertoires were released in a freely available public database intended as a resource for research on the immune response to SARS-CoV-2. Samples came from the ongoing ImmuneRACE study (first 160 participants) plus 1,254 subjects from 6 global collaborators. The sample metadata nearly always contained a de-identified subject ID, COVID-19 status, age in years and sex. Where available, HLA class I and class II types were taken from metadata supplied by the sample provider and were not determined by assay-based typing.

General study outcomes and caveats: The quantity of clinical and demographic metadata differed by source and by participant and was supplied without curation.

TCRbeta CDR3 regions were amplified from genomic DNA by means of the immunoSEQ Assay, a bias-controlled multiplex PCR. Processing in the source paper ran as follows. Within the assay, amplification of reference gene primers was used to estimate how many nucleated cells each sample contained. Sequence reads were collapsed and filtered to measure the absolute abundance of every unique TCRbeta CDR3 rearrangement. For each sample, productive Simpson clonality was calculated as the square root of Simpson's diversity index over productive rearrangements. In TCRdb, the immuneACCESS table is reduced to in-frame sequences with V and J assigned. These tables do not hold every clone; where another copy was compared, an unresolved V gene accounts for under half, and the others remain unexplained. Clone size and the V and J calls come from that table; the DNA yielded D and trimming. The sample profile shows about 150,000 clones; roughly 78% of them were found once. The ten largest account for roughly 1.5% of the sample.

Whole blood was collected in K2EDTA tubes by collaborating institutions according to the institutions' own protocols. Collaborator samples were shipped for TCRbeta analysis as frozen whole blood, isolated PBMCs, or DNA extracted from either sample type. Counted from cysteine to phenylalanine, this CDR3 has 12 amino acids. The read is trimmed to its CDR3 DNA, 36 bases read in frame from base 1. From the germline V gene, CDR1 is SGHRS and CDR2 is YFSETQ. V is cut by 2 bases and J by 5 bases, and the space between the germline ends is 7 bases. Concerning this clone itself: The antigen it binds to is not known. No base-level quality is on record; no much larger clone is a single base apart.

Sequencing was carried out using peripheral blood. The chain is encoded by TRBV5-1 joined to TRBJ2-5; a weak D assignment points to TRBD1 (6 bases agree). This TCR was sampled from a man older than 75 with acute or convalescent COVID-19. For the CDR3, the sequence is CASSFQGETQYF. The DNA sequence follows: TGCGCCAGCAGCTTCCAGGGGGAGACCCAGTACTTC.